The present entry profiles one T cell receptor (beta chain) with its context. Its antigen is currently unknown. This CDR3 is built from 16 residues. V dropped 5 bases and J dropped 0; count of bases not matched to a gene: 3. The germline CDR1 and CDR2 sequences are MNHEY and SVGAGI. These data belong to a study of blood T cells in healthy people across ages. Study as a whole: Template-switching capture recovered about one barcoded beta molecule per two T cells.

Study-level points and caveats: The recorded TCR beta diversity per million T cells decreased in a roughly linear manner with age. Long-lived donors had more naive CD4+ cells and higher diversity than aged donors.

Together with a sample-barcoded 5' primer, a J-beta primer mix was included in a second PCR lasting roughly 6 to 12 cycles. TCRdb reanalysed the 5' RACE reads using MiXCR and keeps one entry per CDR3 protein. The data hold 700,000 to 850,000 distinct CDR3 sequences, with approximately 53% observed a single time. The TCR sequence derives from an elderly man in good health. V and J are TRBV6-5 and TRBJ2-6; 8 bases align to TRBD1. The sequencing input was blood. DNA of the CDR3: TGTGCCAGCAGTCCACAGGGGGGCTCTGGGGCCAACGTCCTGACTTTC. It specifies CASSPQGGSGANVLTF.